This T cell receptor beta chain was identified in a study of vaccination effects on CD4 cells after COVID-19. Profiling relied on immunoSEQ multiplex PCR, and the TCRdb table lists in-frame clones only, not all of them. Of about 43,000 clones in the sample, around 78% are singletons; the top ten hold 10% to 12%. The V end lost 4 bases, the J end lost 7 bases, and 17 bases lay between the germline ends. The CDR3 extends over 16 amino acids. In germline, CDR1 is KGHSH, CDR2 LQKENI. Before any sequencing was done, the ViraFEST assay used viral peptide pools to expand antigen-specific CD4+ T cells. Cultured cells yielded isolated CD4+ T cells after nine to ten days. Vaccinated recipients, who were negative for nucleocapsid antibodies, had no history of SARS-CoV-2 infection. They grew roughly 2 million PBMC in each well, adding 10 IU/ml IL-2 and 8.5 to 10 ug/ml peptides. About this clone itself: Its antigen is not identified.

The starting material was CD4+ T cells from PBMCs cultured with SARS-CoV-2 spike peptides, obtained before COVID-19 vaccination. The TCR was taken from a human donor who received a COVID-19 vaccine. The chain couples TRBV18 to TRBJ1-6, with D possibly being TRBD1 (6 bases). Here the CDR3 DNA reads TGTGCCAGCTCACTTCGGACAGTTTTGACCAATTCACCCCTCCACTTT. Translation: CASSLRTVLTNSPLHF.